The 29 T cell receptor beta chains reported below all come from one sample, sequenced in a study of identical twins' blood T cells. MiXCR, run by TCRdb on the 5' RACE reads, gives a single entry per CDR3 protein. This sample has roughly 380,000 distinct CDR3 sequences, with about 28% found just once. The sample was PBMCs. These receptors originate from a woman between 18 and 50 years old in good health.

The chain combines TRBV11-2 with TRBJ2-3; maybe TRBD1 (5 bases). CDR1 SGHAT and CDR2 FQNNGV come from the germline V gene. V was clipped by 9 bases and J by 2 bases, with 15 bases between them. The CDR3 totals 14 residues. The CDR3 loop reads CARRKRQFTDTQYF. The CDR3 DNA is TGTGCCAGGAGGAAACGACAGTTCACAGATACGCAGTATTTT.

The chain combines TRBV7-9 with TRBJ2-2, with 7 positions matching TRBD2. The CDR3 is made up of 15 amino acids. The junction had 5 bases not matched to a gene; V was cut back by 5 bases and J by 2 bases. Germline CDR1 is SEHNR and CDR2 is FQNEAQ (reference sequence). CDR3 region: CASSPPTSNTGELFF. In nucleotides, the CDR3 is TGTGCCAGCAGCCCCCCGACTAGCAACACCGGGGAGCTGTTTTTT. Drawing the rest from reference TRBV7-9 and TRBJ2-2, the complete variable domain is DTGVSQNPRHKITKRGQNVTFRCDPISEHNRLYWYRQTLGQGPEFLTYFQNEAQLEKSRLLSDRFSAERPKGSFSTLEIQRTEQGDSAMYLCASSPPTSNTGELFFGEGSRLTVL.

This chain uses TRBV30 with TRBJ1-1; TRBD1 agrees at 8 bases. The CDR3 consists of 16 residues. Trimming removed 7 bases from V and 0 bases from J; junction bases left unmatched: 13. Germline V CDR1 and CDR2: GTSNPN, SVGIG (reference sequence). CDR3 coding DNA: TGTGCCTTCTCCAGGGGGCGGGGGGCCCTGAACACTGAAGCTTTCTTT. It yields the protein CAFSRGRGALNTEAFF.

The rearrangement joins TRBV6-2 or TRBV6-3 to TRBJ2-2; 8 nucleotides match TRBD1. Germline CDR1 MNHEY, CDR2 SVGEGT. The CDR3 loop spans 13 amino acids. Losses at the gene ends were 6 bases for V and 6 bases for J; bases not matched to a gene: 3. CDR3 bases: TGTGCCAGCAGGACAGGGGCTTCCGGGGAGCTGTTTTTT. Translating gives CASRTGASGELFF.

This clonotype was counted between two and nine times. The V and J genes are TRBV29-1 and TRBJ2-1; D remains unclear. V was trimmed by 5 bases and J by 1 base, leaving 12 bases between them. The CDR3 is 14 amino acids. From germline, CDR1 is SQVTM and CDR2 ANQGSEA. The chain's CDR3 is CSVLLPQSYNEQFF. As DNA, the CDR3 is TGCAGCGTTTTGCTACCCCAATCCTACAATGAGCAGTTCTTC.

This clonotype occurred many times. This chain connects TRBV29-1 to TRBJ2-5; 7 nucleotides agree with TRBD1. In germline, CDR1 is SQVTM, CDR2 ANQGSEA. The CDR3 totals 13 residues. The V and J ends lost 5 bases and 2 bases, in that order; junction bases with no gene match: 5. This CDR3 reads CSVTGTAQETQYF. The CDR3 DNA reads TGCAGCGTTACCGGGACAGCACAAGAGACCCAGTACTTC.

This clonotype was counted between two and nine times. This sequence joins TRBV20-1 and TRBJ2-5; 7 bases match TRBD2. The junction had 6 bases not matched to a gene; V was cut back by 4 bases and J by 4 bases. The CDR3 is 13 residues long. The V gene's germline CDR1 is DFQATT and CDR2 SNEGSKA (reference sequence). CDR3 DNA sequence: TGCAGTGCTATCAGCGGGACCCCAGAGACCCAGTACTTC. It encodes CSAISGTPETQYF.

The chain has TRBV5-1 and TRBJ2-1; D gene uncertain. The germline V gene encodes CDR1 SGHRS and CDR2 YFSETQ. CDR3 length equals 13 residues. The V and J ends lost 0 bases and 6 bases respectively, with 7 bases between them. The CDR3 loop is CASSLGPGNEQFF. CDR3 nucleotide sequence: TGCGCCAGCAGCTTGGGTCCCGGCAATGAGCAGTTCTTC.

V is TRBV5-1 and J is TRBJ2-4; D remains unclear. From germline, CDR1 is SGHRS and CDR2 YFSETQ. Trimming shortened V by 3 bases and J by 1 base, and 8 bases separated the two germline ends. The CDR3 is made up of 14 amino acids. The CDR3: CASSSEFAKNIQYF. The CDR3 region has the DNA TGCGCCAGCAGCTCGGAGTTTGCCAAAAACATTCAGTACTTC.

The rearrangement uses TRBV20-1 and TRBJ2-1; TRBD2 matches 8 bases. The CDR3 has 15 residues. V was clipped by 0 bases and J by 10 bases; unmatched bases: 11. Germline lookup yields CDR1 DFQATT and CDR2 SNEGSKA (reference sequence). The CDR3 nucleotides read TGCAGTGCTAGAGATGCGTCAGCGGGGGCGTTCGAGCAGTTCTTC. It yields the protein CSARDASAGAFEQFF.

This clonotype was seen only once. This chain joins TRBV5-1 and TRBJ1-1; D uncertain. The CDR3 covers 14 residues. Germline CDR1 is SGHRS and CDR2 is YFSETQ. Trimming cost V 4 bases and J 3 bases, with 13 bases left between them. This CDR3 is CASSAWRADTEAFF. CDR3 bases: TGCGCCAGCAGCGCCTGGCGGGCGGACACTGAAGCTTTCTTT.

This chain uses TRBV29-1 with TRBJ2-7; a weak D match, TRBD1 (6 bases). CDR3 length: 14 amino acids. Trimming took off 7 bases at V and 0 bases at J, with 16 bases between the two ends. The germline CDR1 and CDR2 sequences are SQVTM and ANQGSEA. CDR3 sequence: CSARGDTLSYEQYF. CDR3 nucleotides: TGCAGCGCAAGAGGGGACACCCTCTCCTACGAGCAGTACTTC.

The J gene is TRBJ1-1, the V gene TRBV7-9; 7 bases align to TRBD1. The CDR3 runs 12 residues. CDR1 SEHNR and CDR2 FQNEAQ come from the germline V gene (reference sequence). V was pared by 7 bases and J by 3 bases, with 2 bases of the junction left unmatched. CDR3 nucleotides: TGTGCCAGCATCCAGGGGGACACTGAAGCTTTCTTT. Its translation is CASIQGDTEAFF.

Concerning this clonotype itself: The junction does not match germline at one end; this may be a read error. The V gene is TRBV6-6, the J gene TRBJ1-2; a possible D gene is TRBD1 (5 bases). The CDR3 spans 15 residues. Per germline, CDR1 MNHNY and CDR2 SVGAGI (reference sequence). CDR3 sequence: CASSQKTSRGYGYAF. The CDR3 region has the DNA TGTGCCAGCAGCCAAAAGACCTCTCGGGGCTATGGCTACGCCTTC.

This clonotype was seen at least ten times. The rearrangement joins TRBV2 to TRBJ2-2, with D perhaps TRBD1 (5 bases). CDR1 and CDR2 (germline): SNHLY, FYNNEI. The CDR3 is 13 residues long. Trimming left V 6 bases short and J 5 bases short, with 10 bases between. This CDR3 is CASRYQGTGELFF. As DNA, the CDR3 is TGTGCCAGCAGATACCAGGGAACCGGGGAGCTGTTTTTT.

J is TRBJ1-1 and V is TRBV10-3, with D possibly TRBD1 on 5 matching bases. This CDR3 has 15 residues. V shed 3 bases and J shed 4 bases, with 15 bases lying between them. From germline, CDR1 is ENHRY and CDR2 SYGVKD. The CDR3 protein is CAISELATGGTEAFF. CDR3 nucleotide sequence: TGTGCCATCAGTGAACTGGCAACTGGGGGCACTGAAGCTTTCTTT.

This clonotype occurred a few times. The chain recombines TRBV6-5 with TRBJ1-2, with 8 positions matching TRBD1. CDR1 and CDR2 from the germline V gene are MNHEY and SVGAGI. V was clipped by 5 bases and J by 4 bases; unmatched bases: 6. The CDR3 loop spans 14 amino acids. CDR3 DNA: TGTGCCAGCAGTCAGGGGGCCGGGACCTATGGCTACACCTTC. This sequence encodes CASSQGAGTYGYTF.

In this sample, this clonotype turned up a few times. The V call is TRBV2, the J call TRBJ2-7; D is possibly TRBD1 (6 bases). Germline assignment: CDR1 SNHLY and CDR2 FYNNEI. The CDR3 runs 14 residues. The V end lost 4 bases, the J end lost 6 bases, and 16 bases lay between the germline ends. The chain's CDR3 is CASSASTYRVEQYF. The CDR3, as DNA: TGTGCCAGCAGTGCCTCGACCTACAGGGTCGAGCAGTACTTC.

In this sample, this clonotype turned up many times. The chain couples TRBV20-1 to TRBJ1-2; 7 bases are shared with TRBD1. The J segment lost 4 bases and the V segment lost 5 bases, leaving 7 bases of the junction unmatched. Germline lookup yields CDR1 DFQATT and CDR2 SNEGSKA (reference sequence). The CDR3 is 13 amino acids. The CDR3 sequence is CSAGKGQSYGYTF. The CDR3 DNA sequence: TGCAGTGCTGGGAAGGGACAGTCCTATGGCTACACCTTC.

CDR3 region: CASSPSNRGTYEQYF. In DNA, the CDR3 is TGTGCCAGCAGCCCCTCGAACAGGGGAACCTACGAGCAGTACTTC. The chain couples TRBV14 to TRBJ2-7; TRBD1 agrees at 7 bases. CDR3 length: 15 residues. Trimming at V came to 4 bases and at J to 2 bases, leaving 8 bases not matched to a gene. Germline CDR1 SGHDN, CDR2 FVKESK.

The gene calls are TRBV6-5 and TRBJ1-2; the D gene is possibly TRBD1 (5 bases). Trimming took 0 bases from V and 6 from J, leaving 14 bases between them. This CDR3 is 15 amino acids long. Germline assignment: CDR1 MNHEY and CDR2 SVGAGI. CDR3 nucleotides: TGTGCCAGCAGTTACTCTGGTCAGGGTGGCAATGGCTACACCTTC. Translated, it gives CASSYSGQGGNGYTF.

This clonotype has only a few counts. The V call is TRBV20-1, the J call TRBJ2-2; D not certain. Trimming removed 2 bases at V and 1 base at J, with 5 bases between. CDR3 size: 13 residues. Germline V gene sequence: CDR1 DFQATT, CDR2 SNEGSKA (reference sequence). CDR3 in amino acids: CSARNGNTGELFF. Here the CDR3 DNA reads TGCAGTGCTAGAAACGGGAACACCGGGGAGCTGTTTTTT.

This rearrangement joins TRBV7-2 to TRBJ1-1; no reliable D call. The CDR3 loop spans 16 amino acids. Germline-derived CDR1 and CDR2 are SGHTA and FQGNSA. V was pared by 5 bases and J by 1 base, with 17 bases between. Here the CDR3 reads CASSQRPKGGNTEAFF. The CDR3 nucleotides read TGTGCCAGCAGCCAAAGACCAAAGGGAGGGAACACTGAAGCTTTCTTT.

V is TRBV7-2 and J is TRBJ1-1; D ambiguous. Trimming removed 4 bases from V and 5 bases from J, with 11 bases in between. This CDR3 contains 13 residues. Germline V gene lookup returns CDR1 SGHTA and CDR2 FQGNSA. The CDR3 DNA reads as TGTGCCAGCAGCTCAACCGTAGGGACTGAAGCTTTCTTT. This sequence encodes CASSSTVGTEAFF. The full variable domain, in which reference TRBV7-2 and TRBJ1-1 provide the parts outside the CDR3, is GAGVSQSPSNKVTEKGKDVELRCDPISGHTALYWYRQSLGQGLEFLIYFQGNSAPDKSGLPSDRFSAERTGGSVSTLTIQRTQQEDSAVYLCASSSTVGTEAFFGQGTRLTVV.

This clonotype has just a few counts. The chain is built from TRBV20-1 and TRBJ1-2, with D uncertain. The CDR3 extends over 9 amino acids. Germline CDR1 reads DFQATT; CDR2 reads SNEGSKA (reference sequence). Trimming cost V 0 bases and J 7 bases, with 0 bases left between them. The CDR3 spells CSARDGYTF. The CDR3 DNA reads TGCAGTGCTAGAGATGGCTACACCTTC.

The rearrangement links TRBV18 to TRBJ1-5; D gene uncertain. V lost 6 bases, J lost 7 bases, and 13 bases lay in between. The CDR3 contains 13 residues. Germline V gene sequence: CDR1 KGHSH, CDR2 LQKENI. The CDR3 bases are TGTGCCAGCTCGCCGCCAAGTGGGCAGCCCCAGCATTTT. Protein product: CASSPPSGQPQHF.

In its sample, this clonotype was seen a few times. The chain has TRBV6-2 or TRBV6-3 and TRBJ1-5; D uncertain. The CDR3 covers 13 residues. Germline V gene sequence: CDR1 MNHEY, CDR2 SVGEGT. V was trimmed by 8 bases and J by 4 bases, leaving 12 bases between them. Written as DNA, the CDR3 is TGTGCCAGCGGACGGGGTGCTAATCAGCCCCAGCATTTT. Its translation is CASGRGANQPQHF.

This chain joins TRBV6-1 and TRBJ2-2; D is undetermined. This CDR3 has 15 residues. CDR1 and CDR2 (germline): MNHNS, SASEGT. The ends were cut back, 3 bases at V and 2 bases at J, with 10 bases in the middle. Written as DNA, the CDR3 is TGTGCCAGCAGTGAGTGGGGAATCAACACCGGGGAGCTGTTTTTT. Translated: CASSEWGINTGELFF.

On this clonotype: The junction does not match germline at one end; this may be a read error. The gene calls are TRBV20-1 and TRBJ2-2; tentatively, D is TRBD1 (7 bases). The CDR3 totals 13 residues. CDR1 is DFQATT, CDR2 SNEGSKA, per germline (reference sequence). CDR3 region: CSAAGGNTEELFF. For the CDR3, the DNA is TGCAGTGCTGCAGGGGGGAACACCGAGGAGCTGTTTTTT.